Listed below are T cell receptor beta chains from one sample, sequenced in a study of cytomegalovirus exposure and HLA in healthy donors. Assay: immunoSEQ multiplex PCR; the TCRdb copy retains only in-frame clones and omits some. Of some 110,000 clones listed, about 80% are singletons. The sequenced material came from PBMCs. These receptors were collected from a man aged 40-49 years in good health and CMV-seronegative. The CDR3 runs from the conserved cysteine through the conserved F or W. The order of the fields is clone size, D gene, J gene, V gene, CDR3 DNA, CDR3 protein. A D gene is named only where the DNA matches it firmly. The listing skips clone size in some rows; elsewhere it reads once, few, many or a size class.

>NA|TRBD1|TRBJ2-6|TRBV19
TGTGCCAGTAGCCCCACAGGGGCCAACGGCCTGACTTTC
CASSPTGANGLTF
>NA|NA|TRBJ2-7|TRBV2
TGTGCCAGCAGTGAAGACAGAAACTCCTACGAGCAGTACTTC
CASSEDRNSYEQYF
>NA|NA|TRBJ1-1|TRBV2
TGTGCCAGCTCCCGCGACACATCGAACACTGAAGCTTTCTTT
CASSRDTSNTEAFF
>NA|TRBD2|TRBJ2-5|TRBV5-6
TGTGCCAGCAGCGGGGGACTAGCCAATCAAGAGACCCAGTACTTC
CASSGGLANQETQYF
>few|TRBD2|TRBJ2-1|TRBV11-1
TGTGCCAGCGAAGGAGCGGGGGGCGAGTTCTTC
CASEGAGGEFF
>few|TRBD2|TRBJ2-1|TRBV30
TGTGCCTGGAGCTCGGGTCTCGCGGGGGGTCGGGATGAGCAGTTCTTC
CAWSSGLAGGRDEQFF
>NA|NA|TRBJ1-5|TRBV27
TGTGCCAGCAGTGAGATGAGCAAGCCCCAGCATTTT
CASSEMSKPQHF
>NA|NA|TRBJ2-2|TRBV6-5
TGTGCCAGCAGTCCCGGCGGGGAGCTGTTTTTT
CASSPGGELFF
>NA|NA|TRBJ2-4|TRBV6-5
TGTGCCAGCAAGGCTGTAATGTTCAACAGTCAGTACTTC
CASKAVMFNSQYF
>NA|NA|TRBJ1-4|TRBV10-3
TGTGCCATCAGTGTCGGGGGATATGCAACTAATGAAAAACTGTTTTTT
CAISVGGYATNEKLFF
>NA|TRBD1|TRBJ2-5|TRBV11-1
TGTGCCAGCAGCTCACCCCGCGAACAGGGGGCGAGCGAGACCCAGTACTTC
CASSSPREQGASETQYF
>NA|TRBD1|TRBJ2-7|TRBV9
TGTGCCAGCAGCTATGAGGGACAGTTGACTTCCTACGAGCAGTACTTC
CASSYEGQLTSYEQYF
>few|TRBD1|TRBJ1-2|TRBV7-8
TGTGCCAGCAGCGCTCGGATGGGACAGGGTAGTGGCTACACCTTC
CASSARMGQGSGYTF
>NA|NA|TRBJ2-2|TRBV28
TGTGCCAGCAGTCCTCCCTGGGGGGGGGCCGCCGGGGAGCTGTTTTTT
CASSPPWGGAAGELFF
>once|NA|TRBJ1-3|TRBV6-1
TGTGCCAGCACGGGGGAATCTGGAAACACCATATATTTT
CASTGESGNTIYF
>NA|TRBD1|TRBJ2-1|TRBV7-9
TGTGCCACCGGGACAGGGTTCCAGACCAATGAGCAGTTCTTC
CATGTGFQTNEQFF
>NA|NA|TRBJ1-1|TRBV28
TGTGCCAGCAGCCAGGGCTTGGGAACTGAAGCTTTCTTT
CASSQGLGTEAFF
>NA|NA|TRBJ2-7|TRBV4-3
TGCGCCAGCAGCCAAGAGGCATCCTCCTACGAGCAGTACTTC
CASSQEASSYEQYF
>NA|NA|TRBJ1-2|TRBV28
TGTGCCAGCAGTGAAGGAGCTAACTATGGCTACACCTTC
CASSEGANYGYTF
>few|NA|TRBJ2-1|TRBV11-3
TGTGCCAGCAGTTCAAGGGGTGGAGTGGGCGAGCAGTTCTTC
CASSSRGGVGEQFF
>NA|NA|TRBJ1-2|TRBV7-2
TGTGCCAGCAGCTTAGAAGGGGCAGGGCCTAACTATGGCTACACCTTC
CASSLEGAGPNYGYTF
>NA|NA|TRBJ2-1|TRBV7-7
TGTGCTAGCAGCTTAGAACTTCAATCCTACAATGAGCAGTTCTTC
CASSLELQSYNEQFF
>NA|TRBD1|TRBJ2-2|TRBV19
TGTGCCAGTAGTATGTACGGGACAGGGGGCACCGGGGAGCTGTTTTTT
CASSMYGTGGTGELFF
>once|TRBD1|TRBJ1-2|TRBV18
TGTGCCAGCTCACCAATTGGGACAGCGGTAGGGATGGATGGCTACACCTTC
CASSPIGTAVGMDGYTF
>NA|NA|TRBJ1-1|TRBV21-1
TGTGCCAGCAGTACTCGGACAGGGAACACTGAAGCTTTCTTT
CASSTRTGNTEAFF
>NA|TRBD1|TRBJ1-5|TRBV4-3
TGCGCCAGCAGCCCCTACGGGACAGGGAATCAGCCCCAGCATTTT
CASSPYGTGNQPQHF
>NA|NA|TRBJ1-3|TRBV19
TGTGCCAGTAGACTAGATAGCCTTGGAAACACCATATATTTT
CASRLDSLGNTIYF
>NA|NA|TRBJ1-5|TRBV28
TGTGCCAGCAAAAGGGACACGCATAGCAATCAGCCCCAGCATTTT
CASKRDTHSNQPQHF
>NA|TRBD1|TRBJ1-1|TRBV18
TGTGCCAGCTCACGAAATCTGCGGGACAGAGGGGTGAACACTGAAGCTTTCTTT
CASSRNLRDRGVNTEAFF
>NA|NA|TRBJ2-7|TRBV11-2
TGTGCCAGCAGCCGTGTCGAGCAGTACTTC
CASSRVEQYF
>NA|TRBD2|TRBJ2-1|TRBV12-5
TGTGCTAGTGGTTCCCGGACTAGCGGGATGTACAATGAGCAGTTCTTC
CASGSRTSGMYNEQFF
>NA|TRBD1|TRBJ1-5|TRBV7-2
TGTGCCAGCAGCTTCCGACAGGGGTTCCAGCCCCAGCATTTT
CASSFRQGFQPQHF
>NA|NA|TRBJ1-2|TRBV6-1
TGTGCCAGCAGTGAATCGGTCTCGGGGGGCCTTGGCTACACCTTC
CASSESVSGGLGYTF
>NA|NA|TRBJ2-3|TRBV30
TGTGCCTGGAGGCGAGCGGCACTAGGCACAGATACGCAGTATTTT
CAWRRAALGTDTQYF
>NA|TRBD2|TRBJ2-7|TRBV5-4
TGTGCCAGCAGTAAGGCAGCGGGACTCTCCTACGAGCAGTACTTC
CASSKAAGLSYEQYF
>NA|NA|TRBJ2-5|TRBV11-2
TGTGCCAGCAGCTTAGCCAGGGGTTGGGAGACCCAGTACTTC
CASSLARGWETQYF
>NA|TRBD1|TRBJ1-1|TRBV5-4
TGTGCCAGCAGCTTGACAGGGGGACGATTGACTGAAGCTTTCTTT
CASSLTGGRLTEAFF
>NA|TRBD1|TRBJ1-1|TRBV7-9
TGTGCCAGCAGCTCGAGACAGGGGATGAACACTGAAGCTTTCTTT
CASSSRQGMNTEAFF
>NA|NA|TRBJ2-5|TRBV11-2
TGTGCCAGCAGCTCTCAAGAGACCCAGTACTTC
CASSSQETQYF
>few|TRBD2|TRBJ2-7|TRBV9
TGTGCCAGCAGTCCAAGCGGGACGCCCTACGAGCAGTACTTC
CASSPSGTPYEQYF
>few|NA|TRBJ1-6|TRBV2
TGTGCCAGCAGTCCCGATGCGGGCGGTAATTCACCCCTCCACTTT
CASSPDAGGNSPLHF
>few|NA|TRBJ1-2|TRBV5-6
TGTGCCAGCAGCTTGGTGGCAGGTGGCTACACCTTC
CASSLVAGGYTF
>NA|NA|TRBJ2-7|TRBV18
TGTGCCAGCTCACCCATGCAGTCCCGGGGTCGGTTACCTTACGAGCAGTACTTC
CASSPMQSRGRLPYEQYF